This entry lists 13 T cell receptor beta chains sequenced from one sample in a study of blood T cell repertoires in COVID-19. The data were produced by immunoSEQ multiplex PCR, yet TCRdb's version contains in-frame clones alone and is incomplete. The sample contains 150,000 to 200,000 clones, around 80% of which appear only once. The specimen was peripheral blood. Receptors were obtained from a man in his 60s with active or convalescent COVID-19.

V is TRBV14 and J is TRBJ1-6; D not certain. With 0 bases removed from V and 6 bases from J, the gap between germline ends came to 6 bases. Germline V gene lookup returns CDR1 SGHDN and CDR2 FVKESK. The CDR3 consists of 14 residues. The CDR3 DNA reads as TGTGCCAGCAGCCAAGAATACAGTAATTCACCCCTCCACTTT. This translates into CASSQEYSNSPLHF.

The chain has TRBV5-1 and TRBJ2-5; TRBD1 agrees at 9 bases. V trimming: 0 bases; J trimming: 5 bases; junction bases outside the gene matches: 2. The germline gives CDR1 SGHRS, CDR2 YFSETQ. The CDR3 is 14 amino acids. The DNA of the CDR3 is TGCGCCAGCAGCTTGGGGACAGGGGCCGAGACCCAGTACTTC. Its translation: CASSLGTGAETQYF.

The chain is built from TRBV6-5 and TRBJ1-3; D not certain. Germline V gene sequence: CDR1 MNHEY, CDR2 SVGAGI. Trimming pared 0 bases from V and 0 bases from J, leaving 9 bases between. The CDR3 has 16 amino acids. The CDR3: CASSYSISYSGNTIYF. CDR3 nucleotides: TGTGCCAGCAGTTACTCGATTTCCTACTCTGGAAACACCATATATTTT.

This clone was seen only a few times. V gene TRBV28 combines with J gene TRBJ2-3, with D perhaps TRBD2 (5 bases). V was clipped by 2 bases and J by 5 bases, with 14 bases between them. The CDR3 runs 15 residues. In germline, CDR1 is MDHEN, CDR2 SYDVKM. CDR3 sequence reads: CASSLREVRVDTQYF. CDR3 sequence (DNA): TGTGCCAGCAGTTTACGGGAAGTGCGTGTAGATACGCAGTATTTT.

This chain connects TRBV3-1 (or the pseudogene TRBV3-2) to TRBJ2-2, with a tentative D call TRBD2 (5 bases). The germline V gene encodes CDR1 LGHDT and CDR2 YNNKEL (reference sequence). Trimming removed 7 bases at V and 0 bases at J, with 12 bases between. CDR3 length: 15 amino acids. The CDR3 here is CASISTDSNTGELFF. CDR3 coding DNA: TGTGCCAGCATTTCGACGGACTCGAACACCGGGGAGCTGTTTTTT.

The CDR3 sequence: CASSVRGSYGYTF. CDR3 nucleotides: TGTGCCAGCAGCGTTCGGGGTAGCTATGGCTACACCTTC. V and J are TRBV3-1 (or the pseudogene TRBV3-2) and TRBJ1-2; unclear D gene. CDR1 and CDR2 (germline): LGHDT, YNNKEL (reference sequence). V shed 5 bases and J shed 4 bases, with 11 bases lying between them. CDR3 length: 13 amino acids.

A note on this clone: A read error may account for a junction end that differs from germline. The V call is TRBV29-1, the J call TRBJ2-7; D perhaps matches TRBD1 (6 bases). CDR1 and CDR2 (germline): SQVTM, ANQGSEA. The CDR3 is 16 amino acids. CDR3 amino acids: CSVEGGAGGGSYEQYF. The CDR3 bases are TGCAGCGTGGAAGGGGGTGCGGGTGGAGGTTCCTACGAGCAGTACTTC.

The V and J genes are TRBV12-5 and TRBJ2-7, with D perhaps TRBD1 (6 bases). This CDR3 has 17 amino acids. Trimming took 2 bases from V and 9 from J, leaving 26 bases between them. Per the germline V gene, CDR1 is LGHNT and CDR2 is FRNRAP. In DNA form, the CDR3 reads TGTGCTAGTGGTTTGTACGCCTCAGGACAGTTCACGATAGGGCAGTACTTC. It codes for CASGLYASGQFTIGQYF.

The chain is built from TRBV6-5 and TRBJ2-7; 7 bases are shared with TRBD1. CDR3 size: 13 residues. Per germline, CDR1 MNHEY and CDR2 SVGAGI. Germline trimming cut 2 bases from V and 4 bases from J; bases unmatched to any gene: 2. As DNA, the CDR3 is TGTGCCAGCAGTTACGGCAGGGGGTACGAGCAGTACTTC. Encoded protein: CASSYGRGYEQYF.

The chain uses TRBV5-5 and TRBJ2-7; 10 nucleotides match TRBD1. Germline V CDR1 and CDR2: SGHKS, YYEKEE (reference sequence). Trimming at V came to 3 bases and at J to 3 bases, leaving 6 bases not matched to a gene. The CDR3 runs to 15 residues. The CDR3: CASSWGDRGFYEQYF. In DNA form, the CDR3 reads TGTGCCAGCAGCTGGGGGGACAGGGGATTCTACGAGCAGTACTTC. The entire variable domain, with the rest obtained from reference TRBV5-5 and TRBJ2-7, is as follows: DAGVTQSPTHLIKTRGQQVTLRCSPISGHKSVSWYQQVLGQGPQFIFQYYEKEERGRGNFPDRFSARQFPNYSSELNVNALLLGDSALYLCASSWGDRGFYEQYFGPGTRLTVT.

The rearrangement uses TRBV3-1 (or the pseudogene TRBV3-2) and TRBJ2-5; TRBD2 matches at 11 bases. The length of the CDR3 is 19 residues. Trimming removed 1 base from V and 4 bases from J; junction bases left unmatched: 14. The germline CDR1 and CDR2 sequences are LGHDT and YNNKEL (reference sequence). The CDR3 reads CASSQAPRVAGGGGETQYF. The CDR3 DNA reads TGTGCCAGCAGCCAAGCCCCTCGGGTAGCGGGGGGGGGTGGAGAGACCCAGTACTTC.

This clone was found a few times. The rearrangement joins TRBV2 to TRBJ2-7; no clear D. V lost 6 bases and J 5 bases, leaving 5 bases between the germline ends. Germline V gives CDR1 SNHLY, CDR2 FYNNEI. CDR3 length: 10 residues. The CDR3 region is CASRANEQYF. The CDR3 bases are TGTGCCAGCAGGGCCAACGAGCAGTACTTC.

This rearrangement joins TRBV5-1 to TRBJ1-1; D might be TRBD1 (6 bases). With 2 bases removed from V and 4 bases from J, the gap between germline ends came to 12 bases. Germline CDR1 reads SGHRS; CDR2 reads YFSETQ. This CDR3 is 14 amino acids long. CDR3 loop: CASSLLLGGTEAFF. CDR3 DNA sequence: TGCGCCAGCAGCTTACTTCTAGGGGGCACTGAAGCTTTCTTT.